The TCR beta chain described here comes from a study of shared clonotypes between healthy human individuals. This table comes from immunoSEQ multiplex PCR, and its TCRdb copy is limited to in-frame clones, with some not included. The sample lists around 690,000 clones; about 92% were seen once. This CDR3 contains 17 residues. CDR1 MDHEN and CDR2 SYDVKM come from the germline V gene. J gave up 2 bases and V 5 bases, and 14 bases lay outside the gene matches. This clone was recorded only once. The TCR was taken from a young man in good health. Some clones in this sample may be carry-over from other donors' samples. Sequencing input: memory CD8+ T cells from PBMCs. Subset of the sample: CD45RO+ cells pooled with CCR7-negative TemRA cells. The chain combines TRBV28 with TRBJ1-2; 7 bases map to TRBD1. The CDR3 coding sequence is TGTGCCAGCAGTGGGGCTGATACAGGGGACCCCAACTATGGCTACACCTTC. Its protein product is CASSGADTGDPNYGYTF.